The entry that follows covers one TCR beta chain sequence. Its matching antigen is unknown. This sample stems from a study of Ad26.COV2.S vaccination and SARS-CoV-2 variants. Study-level background: Once or twice, 56 days apart, Ad26.COV2.S was delivered intramuscularly.

Profiling relied on immunoSEQ multiplex PCR, and the TCRdb table lists in-frame clones only, not all of them. The repertoire includes 500,000 or so clones, approximately 92% of them detected once, and 2.5% to 3% sits in the top ten. Between the trimmed V and J ends, which lost 1 base and 8 bases, there was a span of 11 bases. The length of the CDR3 is 14 residues. Germline CDR1 reads MGHRA; CDR2 reads YSYEKL. Noted treatment: 15 to 20 received Ad26.COV2.S at low or high dose, single or two shots; roughly five received placebo; per-sample allocation not given. Day 63 after the first injection of vaccine or placebo was the sampling time. The study, taken as a whole, reports: Estimates derived from TCR breadth and depth analyses may have underestimated total T cell responses. Vaccinees showed greater spike-specific TCR breadth than placebo recipients.

The TCR was taken from a person aged 18-60 years who received the Ad26.COV2.S COVID-19 vaccine or a placebo. The chain couples TRBV4-1 to TRBJ2-2, with D tentatively TRBD1 (6 bases). Material: peripheral blood, obtained in a trial of Ad26.COV2.S vaccine versus placebo. CDR3 bases: TGCGCCAGCAGCCAAGTGGGGGCCCATGGGGAGCTGTTTTTT. Amino acids: CASSQVGAHGELFF.